The 9 T cell receptor beta chains below were found in one sample sequenced in a study of cytomegalovirus exposure and HLA in healthy donors. Use of 60 Vbeta and 13 Jbeta primers characterized the PCR. The data were produced by immunoSEQ multiplex PCR, yet TCRdb's version contains in-frame clones alone and is incomplete. The sample yields around 200,000 clones, roughly 82% seen once. Sequenced sample: PBMCs. These receptors all come from a girl aged 2 to 9 in good health and CMV-seropositive.

This chain connects TRBV7-8 to TRBJ1-5; 7 bases align to TRBD1. The length of the CDR3 is 14 residues. The J segment lost 5 bases and the V segment lost 5 bases, leaving 6 bases of the junction unmatched. CDR1 and CDR2 (germline): SGHVS, FQNEAQ. In nucleotides, the CDR3 is TGTGCCAGCAGCCCAGGGGGTAAGGATCAGCCCCAGCATTTT. As protein: CASSPGGKDQPQHF.

CDR3 DNA: TGTGCCAGCAGTAAAGGACAGGGGTTTTACAATGAGCAGTTCTTC. Translating it yields CASSKGQGFYNEQFF. The J gene is TRBJ2-1, the V gene TRBV11-3; 9 bases are a match to TRBD1. The V gene end was trimmed by 6 bases and the J gene end by 4 bases; junction bases not matched to a gene: 7. CDR3 length: 15 residues. The germline CDR1 and CDR2 sequences are SGHNT and YENEEA.

The chain combines TRBV6-1 with TRBJ1-1; D remains unclear. Trimming pared 4 bases from V and 1 base from J, leaving 7 bases between. From germline, CDR1 is MNHNS and CDR2 SASEGT. The CDR3 runs 13 residues. The DNA of the CDR3 is TGTGCCAGCAGTGGACTGAGGAACACTGAAGCTTTCTTT. Amino acids: CASSGLRNTEAFF.

The chain is built from TRBV4-1 and TRBJ1-2, with TRBD1 identical over 7 bases. This CDR3 contains 16 residues. CDR1 is MGHRA and CDR2 is YSYEKL in the germline V gene. The junction had 16 bases not matched to a gene; V was cut back by 2 bases and J by 10 bases. This CDR3 reads CASSQSSGPDRRNYTF. The CDR3 DNA reads as TGCGCCAGCAGCCAATCTTCGGGCCCGGACAGGAGGAACTACACCTTC.

The V call is TRBV2, the J call TRBJ1-2, with 9 bases matching TRBD1. CDR1 is SNHLY, CDR2 FYNNEI, per germline. This CDR3 contains 13 residues. Trimming took 6 bases from V and 6 from J; bases not matched to a gene: 5. CDR3 nucleotides: TGTGCCAGCAGCCTGGACAGGGGTGATGGCTACACCTTC. It codes for CASSLDRGDGYTF.

V usage is TRBV7-3 and J usage is TRBJ2-3; the match to TRBD2 covers 8 bases. Per germline, CDR1 SGHTA and CDR2 FQGTGA. The CDR3 length is 16 residues. The V segment lost 3 bases and the J segment 5 bases; nucleotides outside the gene matches: 10. In nucleotides, the CDR3 is TGTGCCAGCAGCTTCCCGGGACAAGCGGGGGTAGATACGCAGTATTTT. This gives the protein CASSFPGQAGVDTQYF.

CDR3 loop: CASSTTNYEQYF. CDR3 DNA: TGTGCCAGCAGCACCACTAACTACGAGCAGTACTTC. The V and J genes are TRBV28 and TRBJ2-7, with D uncertain. The CDR3 contains 12 residues. The germline V gene has CDR1 MDHEN and CDR2 SYDVKM. V dropped 6 bases and J dropped 3 bases, with 9 bases sitting between them.

V and J are TRBV4-1 and TRBJ2-7, with a weak D call TRBD2 (5 bases). Germline V CDR1 and CDR2: MGHRA, YSYEKL. The V and J ends lost 0 bases and 6 bases respectively, with 15 bases between them. CDR3 length: 15 amino acids. The CDR3 reads CASSQEMLGRAEQYF. The DNA of the CDR3 is TGCGCCAGCAGCCAAGAAATGCTCGGGCGGGCCGAGCAGTACTTC.

The chain uses TRBV10-1 and TRBJ2-7; 8 nucleotides line up with TRBD1. V was pared by 4 bases and J by 6 bases, with 11 bases of the junction left unmatched. Germline CDR1 is WNHNN and CDR2 is SYGVQD (reference sequence). The CDR3 extends over 15 amino acids. The CDR3 here is CASSARQGLLGEQYF. The CDR3, as DNA: TGCGCCAGCAGTGCTAGACAGGGGTTATTGGGCGAGCAGTACTTC.